These 26 T cell receptor beta chains were all obtained from the same sample, sequenced in a study of blood T cell repertoires in COVID-19. Sequencing used immunoSEQ multiplex PCR; TCRdb keeps in-frame clones, though not all of them. The sample has 100,000 to 130,000 clones, about 93% seen once. The sample comprised peripheral blood. These receptors were obtained from a woman between 25 and 40 years old with acute or convalescent COVID-19.

This sequence joins TRBV11-2 and TRBJ1-5, with no clear D. This CDR3 is 13 amino acids long. Germline V lookup: CDR1 SGHAT, CDR2 FQNNGV. Deletions cut 0 bases from V and 5 bases from J, with 5 bases between. In nucleotides, the CDR3 is TGTGCCAGCAGCTTAGATCGTGATCAGCCCCAGCATTTT. Its translation is CASSLDRDQPQHF.

The CDR3 DNA is TGTGCCAGCTCACCAAAGTCCGCCGCCGGACAGCCCTACGAGCAGTACTTC. Its protein product is CASSPKSAAGQPYEQYF. This chain links TRBV18 with TRBJ2-7; possible D gene TRBD1, 6 bases. The germline CDR1 and CDR2 sequences are KGHSH and LQKENI. Trimming left V 2 bases short and J 2 bases short, with 19 bases between. The CDR3 contains 17 residues.

At least ten counts were recorded for this clone. This rearrangement joins TRBV14 to TRBJ1-2, with a tentative D call TRBD1 (6 bases). Germline-derived CDR1 and CDR2 are SGHDN and FVKESK. V lost 4 bases and J 5 bases, leaving 11 bases between the germline ends. This CDR3 region has 13 residues. CDR3 coding DNA: TGTGCCAGCAGCCGAGGGGGATTGTATGGCTACACCTTC. Amino acid sequence: CASSRGGLYGYTF. The full variable domain, with the rest looked up from reference TRBV14 and TRBJ1-2, is EAGVTQFPSHSVIEKGQTVTLRCDPISGHDNLYWYRRVMGKEIKFLLHFVKESKQDESGMPNNRFLAERTGGTYSTLKVQPAELEDSGVYFCASSRGGLYGYTFGSGTRLTVV.

The chain joins TRBV4-1 to TRBJ1-2; 7 nucleotides match TRBD1. V trimming: 3 bases; J trimming: 6 bases; junction bases outside the gene matches: 7. The germline CDR1 and CDR2 sequences are MGHRA and YSYEKL. This CDR3 is built from 14 residues. The chain's CDR3 is CASSQTTGHNGYTF. The CDR3 DNA reads as TGCGCCAGCAGCCAGACGACAGGGCACAATGGCTACACCTTC.

The chain couples TRBV6-2 or TRBV6-3 to TRBJ1-5; no firm D call. The V and J ends lost 6 bases and 6 bases respectively, with 12 bases between them. The CDR3 sequence is 13 residues long. Germline loops: CDR1 MNHEY, CDR2 SVGEGT. Here the CDR3 reads CASSSGGRQPQHF. The CDR3 nucleotides read TGTGCCAGCAGCAGTGGAGGCCGTCAGCCCCAGCATTTT.

The chain employs TRBV11-2 and TRBJ2-3, with a tentative D call TRBD2 (5 bases). Trimming removed 0 bases from V and 2 bases from J, with 18 bases in between. CDR1 and CDR2 from the germline V gene are SGHAT and FQNNGV. This CDR3 region has 18 residues. CDR3 in DNA: TGTGCCAGCAGCTTAGATCCCAGCGGCACGACCCTCACAGATACGCAGTATTTT. Translation: CASSLDPSGTTLTDTQYF.

A word on this clone: Other DNA sequences from this sample encode an identical CDR3 as well. The rearrangement links TRBV28 to TRBJ1-4; D is undetermined. This CDR3 is 14 amino acids long. V dropped 5 bases and J dropped 2 bases, with 9 bases sitting between them. Per the germline V gene, CDR1 is MDHEN and CDR2 is SYDVKM. CDR3 residues: CASSLVATNEKLFF. CDR3 bases: TGTGCCAGCAGTCTGGTAGCGACTAATGAAAAACTGTTTTTT.

The chain links TRBV10-2 to TRBJ1-6; 8 bases are a match to TRBD1. Germline V lookup: CDR1 WSHSY, CDR2 SAAADI. CDR3 length equals 15 residues. The junction had 5 bases not matched to a gene; V was cut back by 10 bases and J by 0 bases. For the CDR3, the DNA is TGCGCCACCCAGGGGGCGAGCTCCTATAATTCACCCCTCCACTTT. This codes for CATQGASSYNSPLHF.

The chain is built from TRBV24-1 and TRBJ1-2, with 11 bases matching TRBD1. V lost 4 bases, J lost 8 bases, and 2 bases stayed unmatched. CDR1 and CDR2 from the germline V gene are KGHDR and SFDVKD. The CDR3 is 13 residues long. For the CDR3, the DNA is TGTGCCACCAGTGAAGGACAGGGGGCGGGCTACACCTTC. It translates to CATSEGQGAGYTF.

The chain is built from TRBV12-3 or TRBV12-4 and TRBJ1-1; no reliable D call. CDR3 length: 12 amino acids. Trimming shortened V by 7 bases and J by 2 bases, and 8 bases separated the two germline ends. CDR3 in amino acids: CASTQYNTEAFF. CDR3 bases: TGTGCCAGCACTCAGTATAACACTGAAGCTTTCTTT.

This chain uses TRBV18 with TRBJ1-5, with D uncertain. The CDR3 spans 13 residues. The germline CDR1 and CDR2 sequences are KGHSH and LQKENI. The germline V and J ends were trimmed by 2 bases and 4 bases, with 6 bases remaining between them. This CDR3 reads CASSPTQNQPQHF. CDR3 DNA sequence: TGTGCCAGCTCACCAACGCAGAATCAGCCCCAGCATTTT.

This chain connects TRBV4-3 to TRBJ1-1; 9 bases map to TRBD1. V lost 1 base and J lost 2; bases outside the gene matches: 2. Per the germline V gene, CDR1 is LGHNA and CDR2 is YSLEER. The CDR3 is made up of 15 amino acids. The CDR3 nucleotides read TGCGCCAGCAGCCAAGGGACAGGGGTTAACACTGAAGCTTTCTTT. It translates to CASSQGTGVNTEAFF.

CDR3 nucleotide sequence: TGTGCCATCAGTGAGGCTCTAGGTGTCGGAGACAATGAGCAGTTCTTC. This translates into CAISEALGVGDNEQFF. The V call is TRBV10-3, the J call TRBJ2-1; D is unresolved. Trimming took off 2 bases at V and 5 bases at J, with 16 bases between the two ends. There are 16 residues in the CDR3. Germline assignment: CDR1 ENHRY and CDR2 SYGVKD.

This sequence joins TRBV2 and TRBJ1-6, with TRBD1 identical over 10 bases. Germline CDR1 SNHLY, CDR2 FYNNEI. J lost 7 bases, V lost 5 bases, and 11 bases had no gene match. CDR3 length: 17 amino acids. The CDR3 nucleotides are TGTGCCAGCAGTTTAGCTCTGCCGGGACAGGGGAATTCACCCCTCCACTTT. Its protein product is CASSLALPGQGNSPLHF. Full variable domain (rest looked up from reference TRBV2 and TRBJ1-6): EPEVTQTPSHQVTQMGQEVILRCVPISNHLYFYWYRQILGQKVEFLVSFYNNEISEKSEIFDDQFSVERPDGSNFTLKIRSTKLEDSAMYFCASSLALPGQGNSPLHFGNGTRLTVT.

This chain links TRBV5-4 with TRBJ2-3; TRBD1 is a possible D gene (7 bases). The germline CDR1 and CDR2 sequences are SGHNT and YYREEE (reference sequence). The CDR3 runs to 15 residues. V was shortened by 10 bases and J by 2 bases, with 20 bases between the two germline ends. CDR3 DNA sequence: TGTGCCGCCGCGGACAGGAGGGTTGACACAGATACGCAGTATTTT. Residues: CAAADRRVDTDTQYF.

This chain uses TRBV27 with TRBJ2-7; TRBD1 agrees at 8 bases. In germline, CDR1 is MNHEY, CDR2 SMNVEV (reference sequence). V gave up 6 bases and J gave up 0 bases; unmatched junction bases: 7. There are 15 residues in the CDR3. In nucleotides, the CDR3 is TGTGCCAGCAGAACCGGGACAGGACACTCCTACGAGCAGTACTTC. Protein: CASRTGTGHSYEQYF.

The J gene is TRBJ2-1, the V gene TRBV20-1; D might be TRBD2 (6 bases). Germline lookup yields CDR1 DFQATT and CDR2 SNEGSKA (reference sequence). The V end lost 3 bases, the J end lost 6 bases, and 12 bases lay between the germline ends. There are 13 residues in the CDR3. For the CDR3, the DNA is TGCAGTGCTAGTCCCGCTAGCGCCAATGAGCAGTTCTTC. It yields the protein CSASPASANEQFF.

This clone was observed a few times. The V and J genes are TRBV27 and TRBJ1-6; D unclear. CDR1 and CDR2 from the germline V gene are MNHEY and SMNVEV (reference sequence). The CDR3 totals 19 residues. V was clipped by 1 base and J by 0 bases, with 16 bases between them. The CDR3 here is CASSLFGPGFSSYNSPLHF. In DNA, the CDR3 is TGTGCCAGCAGTTTATTCGGTCCAGGATTTAGCTCCTATAATTCACCCCTCCACTTT.

The chain combines TRBV5-4 with TRBJ2-1, with D perhaps matching TRBD2 (6 bases). V was clipped by 3 bases and J by 3 bases, with 16 bases between them. The CDR3 has 16 residues. Germline CDR1 reads SGHNT; CDR2 reads YYREEE (reference sequence). In DNA form, the CDR3 reads TGTGCCAGCAGCTCCGCGGGATCTGTCAACTACAATGAGCAGTTCTTC. Translation: CASSSAGSVNYNEQFF.

V usage is TRBV2 and J usage is TRBJ1-1, with 9 bases that match TRBD1. The germline V gene encodes CDR1 SNHLY and CDR2 FYNNEI. The CDR3 runs 14 residues. The V gene end was trimmed by 6 bases and the J gene end by 3 bases; junction bases not matched to a gene: 5. CDR3 in amino acids: CASRPGQGYTEAFF. The CDR3 coding sequence is TGTGCCAGCAGGCCGGGACAGGGCTACACTGAAGCTTTCTTT.

This sequence joins TRBV18 and TRBJ2-5, with 9 positions matching TRBD2. Germline lookup yields CDR1 KGHSH and CDR2 LQKENI. The CDR3 runs 15 residues. Losses at the gene ends were 4 bases for V and 0 bases for J; bases not matched to a gene: 3. CDR3 protein: CASSQTSGNQETQYF. CDR3 coding DNA: TGTGCCAGCTCACAGACTAGCGGAAACCAAGAGACCCAGTACTTC.

For this clone: Other nucleotide sequences in the sample specify the same CDR3. The chain couples TRBV15 to TRBJ2-1; 7 bases agree with TRBD2. The germline V gene has CDR1 LNHNV and CDR2 YYDKDF (reference sequence). The CDR3 is 15 residues long. The junction had 5 bases not matched to a gene; V was cut back by 1 base and J by 5 bases. In nucleotides, the CDR3 is TGTGCCACCAGCAGAGCACTAGCGACGAACAATGAGCAGTTCTTC. Its protein product is CATSRALATNNEQFF.

This clone has just one count. V is TRBV19 and J is TRBJ1-5; D gene ambiguous. Germline V CDR1 and CDR2: LNHDA, SQIVND (reference sequence). The CDR3 sequence is 12 residues long. The ends were cut back, 2 bases at V and 5 bases at J, with 4 bases in the middle. CDR3 sequence reads: CASSIPDQPQHF. The DNA of the CDR3 is TGTGCCAGTAGTATACCAGATCAGCCCCAGCATTTT. Drawing the rest from reference TRBV19 and TRBJ1-5, the complete variable domain is DGGITQSPKYLFRKEGQNVTLSCEQNLNHDAMYWYRQDPGQGLRLIYYSQIVNDFQKGDIAEGYSVSREKKESFPLTVTSAQKNPTAFYLCASSIPDQPQHFGDGTRLSIL.

J is TRBJ1-1 and V is TRBV5-1; D is ambiguous. There are 13 residues in the CDR3. V was clipped by 5 bases and J by 1 base, with 9 bases between them. Germline V gives CDR1 SGHRS, CDR2 YFSETQ. Written as DNA, the CDR3 is TGCGCCAGCAGTTTTTCCTCGAACACTGAAGCTTTCTTT. This codes for CASSFSSNTEAFF. Full variable domain (rest looked up from reference TRBV5-1 and TRBJ1-1): KAGVTQTPRYLIKTRGQQVTLSCSPISGHRSVSWYQQTPGQGLQFLFEYFSETQRNKGNFPGRFSGRQFSNSRSEMNVSTLELGDSALYLCASSFSSNTEAFFGQGTRLTVV.

The chain employs TRBV7-3 and TRBJ1-4, with a weak D call TRBD1 (5 bases). The V end lost 5 bases, the J end lost 5 bases, and 24 bases lay between the germline ends. The CDR3 sequence is 18 residues long. Germline CDR1 SGHTA, CDR2 FQGTGA. The CDR3 is CASSPRREGRERNEKLFF. The CDR3 DNA is TGTGCCAGCAGCCCCCGCAGGGAGGGTCGGGAGAGGAATGAAAAACTGTTTTTT.

The chain joins TRBV4-1 to TRBJ1-6, with D tentatively TRBD1 (5 bases). This CDR3 region has 16 residues. Germline CDR1 and CDR2: MGHRA and YSYEKL. V was pared by 0 bases and J by 2 bases, with 8 bases between. CDR3 in DNA: TGCGCCAGCAGCCAAGAATCAGGGCCCTATAATTCACCCCTCCACTTT. It specifies CASSQESGPYNSPLHF.